These 29 T cell receptor beta chains share one sample of origin, sequenced in a study of early T cells in non-severe SARS-CoV-2 infection. Via MiXCR, TCRdb re-called the 5' RACE reads, giving one row per CDR3 protein. Of 30,000 to 40,000 distinct CDR3 sequences listed, 5.7% are singletons. The material sequenced was whole blood. These receptors were obtained from an adult who was a healthcare worker with PCR-confirmed SARS-CoV-2 infection or an uninfected control (not recorded which).

This clonotype was recorded many times. The chain combines TRBV3-1 with TRBJ2-1, with D hard to call. CDR1 LGHDT and CDR2 YNNKEL come from the germline V gene (reference sequence). V lost 1 base, J lost 6 bases, and 10 bases lay in between. This CDR3 is 14 amino acids long. As DNA, the CDR3 is TGTGCCAGCAGCCAAGCCGAGATTTTCAATGAGCAGTTCTTC. Translation gives CASSQAEIFNEQFF.

In its sample, this clonotype was seen many times. The chain joins TRBV6-2 or TRBV6-3 to TRBJ2-1, with D possibly being TRBD1 or TRBD2 (5 bases each). Trimming left V 2 bases short and J 2 bases short, with 16 bases between. The CDR3 length is 17 residues. The germline V gene has CDR1 MNHEY and CDR2 SVGEGT. CDR3 region: CASSYEGVELAYNEQFF. For the CDR3, the DNA is TGTGCCAGCAGTTACGAAGGGGTGGAACTAGCCTACAATGAGCAGTTCTTC.

This clonotype was recorded at least ten times. The gene calls are TRBV6-1 and TRBJ2-1; weak D call: TRBD2 (6 bases). Trimming cost V 5 bases and J 1 base, with 18 bases left between them. The germline V gene encodes CDR1 MNHNS and CDR2 SASEGT. CDR3 size: 17 residues. In DNA form, the CDR3 reads TGTGCCAGCAGTACACCTCTGGGTGCGGGATCCTACAATGAGCAGTTCTTC. This encodes CASSTPLGAGSYNEQFF.

In its sample, this clonotype was seen many times. The V and J genes are TRBV11-2 and TRBJ2-1, with 13 positions matching TRBD2. The CDR3 is made up of 15 amino acids. Trimming removed 4 bases from V and 7 bases from J; junction bases left unmatched: 4. The germline V gene encodes CDR1 SGHAT and CDR2 FQNNGV. CDR3 loop: CASSSTSGRGNEQFF. DNA of the CDR3: TGTGCCAGCAGCTCCACTAGCGGGAGGGGAAATGAGCAGTTCTTC.

The table lists this clonotype with many counts. DNA of the CDR3: TGCAGTGCCCGGGGACAGACTAATGAAAAACTGTTTTTT. Its protein product is CSARGQTNEKLFF. The J gene is TRBJ1-4, the V gene TRBV20-1; 7 nucleotides align to TRBD1. V trimming: 6 bases; J trimming: 2 bases; junction bases outside the gene matches: 3. The CDR3 has 13 residues. Germline assignment: CDR1 DFQATT and CDR2 SNEGSKA (reference sequence).

V gene TRBV11-2 combines with J gene TRBJ2-1; 10 bases are a match to TRBD1. V trimming: 4 bases; J trimming: 6 bases; junction bases outside the gene matches: 9. Germline CDR1 reads SGHAT; CDR2 reads FQNNGV. The CDR3 is made up of 16 amino acids. The DNA of the CDR3 is TGTGCCAGCAGCTCCATGGGGCGGACAGGGGGCAATGAGCAGTTCTTC. This codes for CASSSMGRTGGNEQFF.

This clonotype showed up many times. This chain connects TRBV5-1 to TRBJ2-1, with TRBD2 as a possible D gene (5 bases). Trimming removed 4 bases at V and 7 bases at J, with 12 bases between. CDR3 length: 13 residues. Germline CDR1 and CDR2: SGHRS and YFSETQ. The CDR3 nucleotides are TGCGCCAGCAGCCACGGCGGGTTAAATGAGCAGTTCTTC. Protein sequence: CASSHGGLNEQFF.

Concerning this clonotype: A much larger clone sits a single nucleotide away, making a read error possible. This chain connects TRBV6-5 to TRBJ1-2; TRBD1 is a possible D gene (6 bases). The CDR3 is made up of 13 amino acids. Germline V gene sequence: CDR1 MNHEY, CDR2 SVGAGI. V was shortened by 6 bases and J by 7 bases, with 15 bases between the two germline ends. The CDR3 region is CASRRDIFVGYTF. Written as DNA, the CDR3 is TGTGCCAGCAGGAGGGACATTTTCGTTGGCTACACCTTC.

This clonotype was counted at least ten times. Here the CDR3 DNA reads TGTGCCAGCAGCAAAGGGAGCGAGGGCCCGGGAAGTAGGGGGCCCCAGCATTTT. Residues: CASSKGSEGPGSRGPQHF. V is TRBV21-1 and J is TRBJ1-5. TRBV21-1 is termed a pseudogene. The length of the CDR3 is 18 residues.

This clonotype was observed many times. V gene TRBV10-3 combines with J gene TRBJ2-3; 13 bases line up with TRBD2. Germline V gives CDR1 ENHRY, CDR2 SYGVKD. This CDR3 is built from 14 residues. J lost 2 bases, V lost 8 bases, and 1 base had no gene match. This CDR3 is CAIGLAGDTDTQYF. The CDR3 DNA reads TGTGCCATCGGACTAGCGGGAGACACAGATACGCAGTATTTT.

There are many counts of this clonotype. The CDR3 reads CASSLLGGHSPDTQYF. For the CDR3, the DNA is TGTGCCAGCAGTTTATTAGGGGGGCACAGCCCAGATACGCAGTATTTT. The genes are TRBV27 and TRBJ2-3; tentatively, D is TRBD1 or TRBD2 (6 bases each). V lost 1 base to trimming and J lost 4 bases, with 15 bases between them. CDR3 length: 16 amino acids. CDR1 MNHEY and CDR2 SMNVEV come from the germline V gene (reference sequence).

The genes are TRBV28 and TRBJ2-7; maybe TRBD2 (6 bases). Germline lookup yields CDR1 MDHEN and CDR2 SYDVKM. The CDR3 runs to 15 residues. V was trimmed by 5 bases and J by 0 bases, leaving 14 bases between them. CDR3 amino acids: CASSRPRAGSYEQYF. DNA for the CDR3: TGTGCCAGCAGTAGACCGCGAGCGGGCTCCTACGAGCAGTACTTC.

This clonotype was counted at least ten times. This chain connects TRBV11-2 to TRBJ2-1; 10 bases agree with TRBD2. This CDR3 has 17 amino acids. Germline V gives CDR1 SGHAT, CDR2 FQNNGV. With V trimmed by 2 bases and J by 4 bases, 8 bases remained unmatched. As DNA, the CDR3 is TGTGCCAGCAGCTTATCCCGGTGGACTAGCGGATACAATGAGCAGTTCTTC. This translates into CASSLSRWTSGYNEQFF.

This clonotype was recorded many times. DNA of the CDR3: TGTGCCAGCAGGCGCCGGGACAGGTTTCTCTCTGGGGCCAACGTCCTGACTTTC. Amino acids: CASRRRDRFLSGANVLTF. This chain joins TRBV28 and TRBJ2-6, with TRBD1 identical over 8 bases. The junction had 10 bases not matched to a gene; V was cut back by 6 bases and J by 0 bases. Germline-derived CDR1 and CDR2 are MDHEN and SYDVKM. The CDR3 is 18 residues long.

The sample holds many counts of this clonotype. The chain links TRBV9 to TRBJ2-1; 9 bases are a match to TRBD2. Trimming took 0 bases from V and 2 from J; bases not matched to a gene: 6. Germline V gene data show CDR1 as SGDLS and CDR2 as YYNGEE. There are 17 residues in the CDR3. CDR3 nucleotide sequence: TGTGCCAGCAGCGTAGGGGCTAGCGGGAATCCCTACAATGAGCAGTTCTTC. It codes for CASSVGASGNPYNEQFF.

The table lists this clonotype with many counts. This chain uses TRBV19 with TRBJ1-5; TRBD1 is a possible D gene (5 bases). From germline, CDR1 is LNHDA and CDR2 SQIVND (reference sequence). The CDR3 has 17 amino acids. Trimming cost V 5 bases and J 0 bases, with 17 bases left between them. CDR3 region: CASSQWLGTDSNQPQHF. Written as DNA, the CDR3 is TGTGCCAGTAGTCAATGGCTCGGGACCGATAGCAATCAGCCCCAGCATTTT.

This clonotype was counted at least ten times. The gene calls are TRBV5-1 and TRBJ1-2; 7 bases map to TRBD1. There are 14 residues in the CDR3. V was clipped by 4 bases and J by 4 bases; unmatched bases: 7. Germline V gene sequence: CDR1 SGHRS, CDR2 YFSETQ. Here the CDR3 DNA reads TGCGCCAGCAGCCTAGACAGGGACGCCTATGGCTACACCTTC. Translation gives CASSLDRDAYGYTF.

This clonotype has a count of ten or more. The CDR3 sequence is CASSQDPHTDTQYF. The CDR3 coding sequence is TGCGCCAGCAGCCAAGACCCCCACACAGATACGCAGTATTTT. The chain joins TRBV4-3 to TRBJ2-3; no clear D gene. This CDR3 spans 14 amino acids. Germline values: CDR1 LGHNA, CDR2 YSLEER. Trimming left V 0 bases short and J 2 bases short, with 6 bases between.

The chain employs TRBV27 and TRBJ2-5, with TRBD2 identical over 9 bases. In germline, CDR1 is MNHEY, CDR2 SMNVEV (reference sequence). J lost 5 bases, V lost 6 bases, and 10 bases had no gene match. This CDR3 region has 15 residues. The CDR3 reads CASRRVAGVGETQYF. CDR3 coding DNA: TGTGCCAGCAGGAGGGTAGCGGGAGTGGGGGAGACCCAGTACTTC.

This clonotype came up many times. The chain couples TRBV29-1 to TRBJ2-7, with D perhaps TRBD2 (6 bases). Germline V gives CDR1 SQVTM, CDR2 ANQGSEA. The CDR3 is 15 residues long. The CDR3: CTREEGGGDRVEQYV. The CDR3 DNA reads TGCACCAGAGAAGAGGGTGGAGGGGATCGGGTCGAGCAGTACGTC.

This clonotype was detected ten times or more. V and J are TRBV11-2 and TRBJ2-5, with D maybe TRBD2 (5 bases). Germline V gene lookup returns CDR1 SGHAT and CDR2 FQNNGV. The V and J ends lost 5 bases and 2 bases respectively, with 15 bases between them. The CDR3 has 15 amino acids. The CDR3 DNA is TGTGCCAGCAGCACAGACCTCGGGGAACAAGAGACCCAGTACTTC. Translated: CASSTDLGEQETQYF.

At least ten counts were recorded for this clonotype. J is TRBJ1-5 and V is TRBV20-1, with D maybe TRBD1 (5 bases). This CDR3 has 14 residues. Per the germline V gene, CDR1 is DFQATT and CDR2 is SNEGSKA (reference sequence). The ends were cut back, 4 bases at V and 7 bases at J, with 17 bases in the middle. The chain's CDR3 is CSAMDPNSGQPQHF. The CDR3 nucleotides are TGCAGTGCTATGGACCCGAACTCAGGGCAGCCCCAGCATTTT.

There are many counts of this clonotype. V and J are TRBV20-1 and TRBJ1-1; 7 nucleotides agree with TRBD1. Germline V gene lookup returns CDR1 DFQATT and CDR2 SNEGSKA (reference sequence). V lost 2 bases to trimming and J lost 1 base; unmatched junction nucleotides: 4. The CDR3 runs 14 residues. The CDR3 DNA is TGCAGTGCTAGATCCCGGGACAGGAACACTGAAGCTTTCTTT. Translation gives CSARSRDRNTEAFF.

In its sample, this clonotype was seen a few times. A much larger clonotype is one base distant, so this may be a read error. The DNA of the CDR3 is TGCGCCAGCAGCCAAGATCGGAGGGGGCGCGGCTATGGCCACACCTTC. Residues: CASSQDRRGRGYGHTF. J is TRBJ1-2 and V is TRBV4-3, with 7 positions matching TRBD1. This CDR3 has 16 amino acids. Germline values: CDR1 LGHNA, CDR2 YSLEER.

This clonotype has a count of ten or more. The chain links TRBV9 to TRBJ2-3; the match to TRBD2 covers 9 bases. V lost 7 bases and J lost 2; bases outside the gene matches: 11. This CDR3 has 16 amino acids. Germline assignment: CDR1 SGDLS and CDR2 YYNGEE. CDR3 nucleotide sequence: TGTGCCAGCTCCGCAATCCTAGCGGGACTCACAGATACGCAGTATTTT. The encoded protein is CASSAILAGLTDTQYF.

For the CDR3, the DNA is TGCAGTAGCAGGACAGGGATCGGGGCCAACGTCCTGACTTTC. This codes for CSSRTGIGANVLTF. The genes are TRBV20-1 and TRBJ2-6, with 8 bases lining up with TRBD1. This CDR3 contains 14 residues. Per germline, CDR1 DFQATT and CDR2 SNEGSKA (reference sequence). The trim removed 8 bases at V and 4 bases at J, leaving 7 bases unmatched.

This clonotype occurred a few times. The chain employs TRBV27 and TRBJ2-3; D gene uncertain. This CDR3 region has 11 residues. Germline V CDR1 and CDR2: MNHEY, SMNVEV (reference sequence). This CDR3 reads CATFAGNTQYF. The DNA of the CDR3 is TGTGCTACGTTCGCCGGAAATACGCAGTATTTT.

This clonotype was counted between two and nine times. V and J are TRBV7-7 and TRBJ2-3; D might be TRBD1 (6 bases). The CDR3 has 14 residues. From germline, CDR1 is SSHAT and CDR2 FNYEAQ (reference sequence). V lost 3 bases, J lost 0 bases, and 7 bases lay in between. The CDR3 loop is CASSLGASTDTQYF. Here the CDR3 DNA reads TGTGCCAGCAGCTTGGGGGCTAGCACAGATACGCAGTATTTT.

There are many counts of this clonotype. The CDR3 is CSVYWSGRKYNEQFF. The CDR3 DNA reads as TGCAGCGTTTACTGGTCCGGGAGGAAGTACAATGAGCAGTTCTTC. This chain joins TRBV29-1 and TRBJ2-1; 7 positions match TRBD2. Germline V lookup: CDR1 SQVTM, CDR2 ANQGSEA. V lost 5 bases to trimming and J lost 4 bases; unmatched junction nucleotides: 11. The CDR3 loop spans 15 amino acids.